A single sample is the source of the 20 T cell receptor beta chains below, sequenced in a study of cytomegalovirus exposure and HLA in healthy donors. The PCR used 60 Vbeta and 13 Jbeta primers. Produced via immunoSEQ multiplex PCR; TCRdb's table is partial and in-frame only. This sample has around 100,000 clones; approximately 66% occur once, and the top ten carry about a tenth. Sequences were obtained from PBMCs. These receptors were taken from a man aged 35 to 55 in good health and CMV-seropositive.

The V call is TRBV18, the J call TRBJ1-2; TRBD1 agrees at 8 bases. Trimming cost V 3 bases and J 5 bases; bases outside gene matches: 2. Germline-derived CDR1 and CDR2 are KGHSH and LQKENI. The CDR3 length is 13 residues. The CDR3 DNA sequence: TGTGCCAGCTCACCGGACAGGGCGTATGGCTACACCTTC. Encoded protein: CASSPDRAYGYTF.

This clone has only a few counts. The rearrangement uses TRBV7-8 and TRBJ2-1, with 9 nucleotides matching TRBD2. Germline values: CDR1 SGHVS, CDR2 FQNEAQ. This CDR3 has 15 residues. V dropped 1 base and J dropped 10; count of bases not matched to a gene: 8. As DNA, the CDR3 is TGTGCCAGCAGCTTAGTAGCGGGAGCACCCAGCGAGCAGTTCTTC. It yields the protein CASSLVAGAPSEQFF.

The chain carries TRBV13 and TRBJ2-5; TRBD2 matches 8 bases. CDR1 and CDR2 from the germline V gene are PRHDT and FYEKMQ (reference sequence). This CDR3 has 17 amino acids. The V gene end was trimmed by 1 base and the J gene end by 5 bases; junction bases not matched to a gene: 12. In DNA form, the CDR3 reads TGTGCCAGCAGCTTAGAAAGGGGTAGCGGGACCCCCGAGACCCAGTACTTC. Its translation is CASSLERGSGTPETQYF. Drawing the rest from reference TRBV13 and TRBJ2-5, the complete variable domain is AAGVIQSPRHLIKEKRETATLKCYPIPRHDTVYWYQQGPGQDPQFLISFYEKMQSDKGSIPDRFSAQQFSDYHSELNMSSLELGDSALYFCASSLERGSGTPETQYFGPGTRLLVL.

The V gene is TRBV19, the J gene TRBJ1-4, with 7 nucleotides matching TRBD1. Germline CDR1 LNHDA, CDR2 SQIVND (reference sequence). Trimming at V came to 5 bases and at J to 0 bases, leaving 9 bases not matched to a gene. The CDR3 sequence is 17 residues long. CDR3 in DNA: TGTGCCAGTAGTTCGAGGACAGGTGCTTCAACTAATGAAAAACTGTTTTTT. Residues: CASSSRTGASTNEKLFF. The complete variable domain, with remaining parts taken from reference TRBV19 and TRBJ1-4, reads DGGITQSPKYLFRKEGQNVTLSCEQNLNHDAMYWYRQDPGQGLRLIYYSQIVNDFQKGDIAEGYSVSREKKESFPLTVTSAQKNPTAFYLCASSSRTGASTNEKLFFGSGTQLSVL.

The J gene is TRBJ2-1, the V gene TRBV30, with D maybe TRBD2 (5 bases). The CDR3 runs 16 residues. Per the germline V gene, CDR1 is GTSNPN and CDR2 is SVGIG (reference sequence). V lost 8 bases, J lost 0 bases, and 20 bases lay in between. The DNA of the CDR3 is TGTGCCATGAGGTCTTCGCGGGTTAGCTCCTACAATGAGCAGTTCTTC. Translation gives CAMRSSRVSSYNEQFF.

The CDR3: CSATPASGNTIYF. DNA of the CDR3: TGCAGCGCTACGCCCGCCTCTGGAAACACCATATATTTT. The chain couples TRBV29-1 to TRBJ1-3; D remains ambiguous. Germline assignment: CDR1 SQVTM and CDR2 ANQGSEA. V lost 7 bases, J lost 0 bases, and 10 bases lay in between. The CDR3 loop spans 13 amino acids. Supplemented by reference TRBV29-1 and TRBJ1-3, the full variable domain reads SAVISQKPSRDICQRGTSLTIQCQVDSQVTMMFWYRQQPGQSLTLIATANQGSEATYESGFVIDKFPISRPNLTFSTLTVSNMSPEDSSIYLCSATPASGNTIYFGEGSWLTVV.

The rearrangement joins TRBV7-2 to TRBJ2-7, with TRBD2 matching over 11 bases. The V and J ends lost 5 bases and 12 bases, in that order; junction bases with no gene match: 9. This CDR3 region has 13 residues. Germline CDR1 SGHTA, CDR2 FQGNSA. The CDR3 sequence: CASSVLAGEFLYF. CDR3 sequence (DNA): TGTGCCAGCAGCGTACTAGCGGGAGAATTTCTGTACTTC.

V gene TRBV19 combines with J gene TRBJ1-2; no clear D gene. Germline lookup yields CDR1 LNHDA and CDR2 SQIVND (reference sequence). This CDR3 region has 16 residues. Trimming pared 2 bases from V and 4 bases from J, leaving 17 bases between. CDR3 sequence (DNA): TGTGCCAGTAGTATACCGTCCGGTCCCGCCACCTATGGCTACACCTTC. Its protein product is CASSIPSGPATYGYTF.

The chain recombines TRBV5-1 with TRBJ2-7; 9 bases line up with TRBD1. The germline gives CDR1 SGHRS, CDR2 YFSETQ. The CDR3 runs to 14 residues. Germline trimming cut 5 bases from V and 1 base from J; bases unmatched to any gene: 4. The CDR3 loop is CASSQGQGSYEQYV. The CDR3 coding sequence is TGCGCCAGCAGTCAAGGACAGGGGTCCTACGAGCAGTACGTC.

V gene TRBV15 combines with J gene TRBJ1-1; 9 nucleotides align to TRBD1. V was clipped by 2 bases and J by 4 bases; unmatched bases: 5. The germline gives CDR1 LNHNV, CDR2 YYDKDF (reference sequence). The CDR3 has 15 amino acids. The CDR3 DNA sequence: TGTGCCACCAGCAGACGACAGGGGGAGGTCACTGAAGCTTTCTTT. Encoded protein: CATSRRQGEVTEAFF.

This chain uses TRBV6-5 with TRBJ2-1, with D hard to call. The CDR3 is 16 residues long. Trimming took 2 bases from V and 8 from J, leaving 19 bases between them. Germline V gene sequence: CDR1 MNHEY, CDR2 SVGAGI. The CDR3 loop is CASSYPVVGPLHEQFF. The CDR3 coding sequence is TGTGCCAGCAGTTACCCCGTCGTGGGCCCTCTGCATGAGCAGTTCTTC.

This sequence joins TRBV7-2 and TRBJ2-7, with a weak D call TRBD2 (6 bases). Germline V gene lookup returns CDR1 SGHTA and CDR2 FQGNSA. V shed 5 bases and J shed 2 bases, with 19 bases lying between them. This CDR3 contains 16 residues. This CDR3 is CASSIPGSSLTYEQYF. The DNA for the CDR3 is TGTGCCAGCAGCATTCCCGGGAGCTCCTTAACCTACGAGCAGTACTTC.

The sample holds a few counts of this clone. The chain carries TRBV6-5 and TRBJ1-4; D possibly corresponds to TRBD1 (5 bases). There are 15 residues in the CDR3. CDR1 MNHEY and CDR2 SVGAGI come from the germline V gene. V lost 5 bases, J lost 0 bases, and 10 bases lay in between. CDR3 in amino acids: CASSRGDATNEKLFF. DNA for the CDR3: TGTGCCAGCAGTCGCGGGGACGCAACTAATGAAAAACTGTTTTTT.

This clone appeared a few times. V is TRBV6-4 and J is TRBJ2-5, with 7 bases fitting TRBD2. The length of the CDR3 is 16 residues. Germline CDR1 and CDR2: MRHNA and SNTAGT. Trimming took 5 bases from V and 3 from J; bases not matched to a gene: 12. The CDR3 DNA sequence: TGTGCCAGCAGTTTTCCGGCGGCGGGGGATAAAGAGACCCAGTACTTC. Protein sequence: CASSFPAAGDKETQYF.

The gene calls are TRBV7-2 and TRBJ1-1; D gene ambiguous. The CDR3 is 13 residues long. Trimming cost V 1 base and J 7 bases, with 10 bases left between them. Per germline, CDR1 SGHTA and CDR2 FQGNSA. The CDR3 coding sequence is TGTGCCAGCAGCTTAGAACCGGGTGTTGAAGCTTTCTTT. The encoded protein is CASSLEPGVEAFF.

This chain links TRBV6-5 with TRBJ2-7; TRBD1 aligns across 12 bases. This CDR3 comprises 15 residues. V lost 6 bases and J lost 2; bases outside the gene matches: 5. CDR1 and CDR2 from the germline V gene are MNHEY and SVGAGI. The chain's CDR3 is CASRVGQGATYEQYF. CDR3 sequence (DNA): TGTGCCAGCAGGGTGGGACAGGGGGCCACCTACGAGCAGTACTTC.

The chain links TRBV19 to TRBJ1-2, with 12 bases fitting TRBD1. Trimming at V came to 9 bases and at J to 7 bases, leaving 18 bases not matched to a gene. The germline V gene encodes CDR1 LNHDA and CDR2 SQIVND (reference sequence). The CDR3 length is 17 residues. The CDR3 region has the DNA TGTGCCAGACATAGACCGGGACAGGGGGCAATCTCGAGTGGCTACACCTTC. Amino acid sequence: CARHRPGQGAISSGYTF.

For the CDR3, the DNA is TGTGCCAGTAGTAGAGGACAGGGGCTAAGCAATCAGCCCCAGCATTTT. Translating gives CASSRGQGLSNQPQHF. J is TRBJ1-5 and V is TRBV19; 9 nucleotides agree with TRBD1. This CDR3 has 16 residues. Germline CDR1 is LNHDA and CDR2 is SQIVND (reference sequence). Losses at the gene ends were 4 bases for V and 1 base for J; bases not matched to a gene: 5.

The sample holds a few counts of this clone. The chain is built from TRBV19 and TRBJ1-1; D is unresolved. With 1 base removed from V and 4 bases from J, the gap between germline ends came to 13 bases. The germline CDR1 and CDR2 sequences are LNHDA and SQIVND (reference sequence). The CDR3 consists of 15 residues. CDR3 sequence: CASSIGRYVATEAFF. The CDR3 DNA reads as TGTGCCAGTAGTATAGGACGTTATGTAGCCACTGAAGCTTTCTTT.

This chain connects TRBV5-4 to TRBJ2-3; 7 bases align to TRBD1. Germline V lookup: CDR1 SGHNT, CDR2 YYREEE (reference sequence). Trimming took 5 bases from V and 0 from J; bases not matched to a gene: 9. This CDR3 is built from 16 residues. The CDR3 nucleotides are TGTGCCAGCAGAAAAGGGGGCAACCCTAGCACAGATACGCAGTATTTT. It specifies CASRKGGNPSTDTQYF.